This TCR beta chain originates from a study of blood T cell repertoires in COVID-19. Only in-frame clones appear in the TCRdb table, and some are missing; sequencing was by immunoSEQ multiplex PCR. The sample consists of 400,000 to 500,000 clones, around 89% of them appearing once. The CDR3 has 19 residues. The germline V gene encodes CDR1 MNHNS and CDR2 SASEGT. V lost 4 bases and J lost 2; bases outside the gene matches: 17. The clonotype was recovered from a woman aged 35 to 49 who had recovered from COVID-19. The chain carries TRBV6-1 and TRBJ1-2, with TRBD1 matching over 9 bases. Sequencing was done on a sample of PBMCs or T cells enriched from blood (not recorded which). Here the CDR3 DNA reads TGTGCCAGCAGTGGTGTACAAGGACAGGGGCCTAACAGAAACTATGGCTACACCTTC. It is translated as CASSGVQGQGPNRNYGYTF.